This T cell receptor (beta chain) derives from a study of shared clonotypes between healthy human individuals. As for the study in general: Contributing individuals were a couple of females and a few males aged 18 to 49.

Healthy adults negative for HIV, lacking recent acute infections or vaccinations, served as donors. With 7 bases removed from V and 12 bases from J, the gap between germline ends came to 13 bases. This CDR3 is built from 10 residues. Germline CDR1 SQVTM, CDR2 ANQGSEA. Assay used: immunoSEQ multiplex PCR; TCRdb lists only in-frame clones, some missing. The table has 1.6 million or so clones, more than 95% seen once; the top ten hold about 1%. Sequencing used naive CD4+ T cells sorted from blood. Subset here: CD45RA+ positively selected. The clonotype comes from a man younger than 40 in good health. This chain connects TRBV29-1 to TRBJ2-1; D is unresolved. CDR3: CSGSRRWQFF. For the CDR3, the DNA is TGCAGCGGTTCTAGAAGATGGCAGTTCTTC.